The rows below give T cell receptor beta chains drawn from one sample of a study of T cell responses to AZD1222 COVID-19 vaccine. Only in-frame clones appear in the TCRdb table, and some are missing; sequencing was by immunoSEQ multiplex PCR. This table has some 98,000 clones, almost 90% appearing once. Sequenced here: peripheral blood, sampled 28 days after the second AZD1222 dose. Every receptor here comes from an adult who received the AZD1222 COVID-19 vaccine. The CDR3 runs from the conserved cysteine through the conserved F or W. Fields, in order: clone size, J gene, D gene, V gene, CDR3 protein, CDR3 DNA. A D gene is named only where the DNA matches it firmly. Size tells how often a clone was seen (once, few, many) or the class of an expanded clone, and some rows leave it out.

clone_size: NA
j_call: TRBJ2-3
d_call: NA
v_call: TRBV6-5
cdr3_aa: CASRDRPWSTDTQYF
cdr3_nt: TGTGCCAGCCGGGACCGCCCATGGAGCACAGATACGCAGTATTTT

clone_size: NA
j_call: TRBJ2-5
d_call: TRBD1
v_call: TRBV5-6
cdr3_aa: CASSLGSGGIGETQYF
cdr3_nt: TGTGCCAGCAGTTTAGGCTCAGGGGGTATCGGAGAGACCCAGTACTTC

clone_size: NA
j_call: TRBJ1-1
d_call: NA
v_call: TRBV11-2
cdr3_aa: CASSLEGRILEAFF
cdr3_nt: TGTGCCAGCAGCTTAGAAGGTCGGATCCTGGAAGCTTTCTTT

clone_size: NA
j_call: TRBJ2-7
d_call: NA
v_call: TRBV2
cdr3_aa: CASSVAQGASYEQYF
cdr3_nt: TGTGCCAGCAGTGTAGCTCAGGGAGCCTCCTACGAGCAGTACTTC

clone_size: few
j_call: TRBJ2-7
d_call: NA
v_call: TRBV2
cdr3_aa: CARARVGYEQYF
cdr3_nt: TGTGCCAGGGCACGTGTTGGCTACGAGCAGTACTTC

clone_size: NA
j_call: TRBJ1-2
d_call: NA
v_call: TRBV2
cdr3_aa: CASSGGLGLPYGYTF
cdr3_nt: TGTGCCAGCAGTGGGGGTTTGGGACTTCCCTATGGCTACACCTTC

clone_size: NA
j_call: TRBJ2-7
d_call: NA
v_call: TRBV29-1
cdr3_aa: CSVEIHGLPYEQYF
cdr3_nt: TGCAGCGTTGAGATACACGGCTTACCCTACGAGCAGTACTTC

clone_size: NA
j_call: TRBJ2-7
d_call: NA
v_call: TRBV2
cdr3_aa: CASSERRDYEQYF
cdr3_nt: TGTGCCAGCAGTGAAAGACGCGATTACGAGCAGTACTTC

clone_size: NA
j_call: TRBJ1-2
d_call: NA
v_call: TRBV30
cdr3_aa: CAWSGSYRTFNYGYTF
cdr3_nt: TGTGCCTGGAGTGGAAGCTATAGGACATTTAACTATGGCTACACCTTC

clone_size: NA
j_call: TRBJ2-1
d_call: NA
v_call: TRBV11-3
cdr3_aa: CASSPTSYNEQFF
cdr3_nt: TGTGCCAGCAGCCCCACTAGCTACAATGAGCAGTTCTTC